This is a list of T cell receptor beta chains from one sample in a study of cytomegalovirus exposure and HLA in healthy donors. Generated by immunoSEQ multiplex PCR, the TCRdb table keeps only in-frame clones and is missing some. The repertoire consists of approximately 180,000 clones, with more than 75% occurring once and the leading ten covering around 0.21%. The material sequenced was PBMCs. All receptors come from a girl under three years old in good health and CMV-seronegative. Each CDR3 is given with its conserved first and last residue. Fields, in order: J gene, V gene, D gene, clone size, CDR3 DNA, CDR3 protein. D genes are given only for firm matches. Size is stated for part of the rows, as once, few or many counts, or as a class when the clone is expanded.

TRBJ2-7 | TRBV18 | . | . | TGTGCCAGCTCACCTTGGCCGGACAGCTCCTACGAGCAGTACTTC | CASSPWPDSSYEQYF
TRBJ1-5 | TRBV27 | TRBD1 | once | TGTGCCAGCAGTTTCAGTACAGGGGCGAATCAGCCCCAGCATTTT | CASSFSTGANQPQHF
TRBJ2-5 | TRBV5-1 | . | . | TGCGCCAGCAGCCTCCTAGTTAGCGAGAAGACCCAGTACTTC | CASSLLVSEKTQYF
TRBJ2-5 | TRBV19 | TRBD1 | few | TGTGCCAGTAGTGCCCGGACAGGGGATTTGGAGACCCAGTACTTC | CASSARTGDLETQYF
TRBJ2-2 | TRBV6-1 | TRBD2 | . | TGTGCCAGCAGTGAAGAAATAGCGGGGGGATCGAACACCGGGGAGCTGTTTTTT | CASSEEIAGGSNTGELFF
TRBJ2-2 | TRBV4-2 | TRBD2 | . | TGTGCCAGCAGCCAAGGGACTAGCGGGAGTCCCAGCACCGGGGAGCTGTTTTTT | CASSQGTSGSPSTGELFF
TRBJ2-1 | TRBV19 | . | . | TGTGCCAGTAGTCCCCGGGGTCGCTCCTACAATGAGCAGTTCTTC | CASSPRGRSYNEQFF
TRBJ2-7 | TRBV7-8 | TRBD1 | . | TGTGCCAGCAGCTCGGCACGGACAGGGCCTATCCACGAGCAGTACTTC | CASSSARTGPIHEQYF
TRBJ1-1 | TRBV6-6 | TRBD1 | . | TGTGCCAGCAGTTTACCAACGGGACAGATGAACACTGAAGCTTTCTTT | CASSLPTGQMNTEAFF
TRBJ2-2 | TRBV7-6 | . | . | TGTGCCAGCAGCTTAGGGGTTGAGAGACTACGATTCCGGGAGCTGTTTTTT | CASSLGVERLRFRELFF
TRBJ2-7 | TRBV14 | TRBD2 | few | TGTGCCAGCAGCCAAGATCTTGGGGGGGTCCCCTACGAGCAGTACTTC | CASSQDLGGVPYEQYF
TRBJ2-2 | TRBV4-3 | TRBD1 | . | TGCGCCAGCAGCCCCCGGACAGGTAGGTCCGGGGAGCTGTTTTTT | CASSPRTGRSGELFF
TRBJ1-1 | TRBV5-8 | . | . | TGTGCCAGCAGCTTGTACCCGGGGGGGCTACCCACTGAAGCTTTCTTT | CASSLYPGGLPTEAFF
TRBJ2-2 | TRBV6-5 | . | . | TGTGCCAGCAGTATCGGGTACACCGGGGAGCTGTTTTTT | CASSIGYTGELFF
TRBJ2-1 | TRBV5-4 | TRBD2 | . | TGTGCCAGCAGCTCCCCTCGGGGGGGGACTACATCCTACAATGAGCAGTTCTTC | CASSSPRGGTTSYNEQFF
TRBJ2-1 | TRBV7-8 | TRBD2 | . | TGTGCCAGCAGGCTACTAGCGGGCGGAAACAATGAGCAGTTCTTC | CASRLLAGGNNEQFF
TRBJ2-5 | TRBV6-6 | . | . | TGTGCCAGCAGTTTTTTCGGGGACCAAGAGACCCAGTACTTC | CASSFFGDQETQYF
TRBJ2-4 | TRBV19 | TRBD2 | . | TGTGCCAGCACGCCCTACCTAGCGGGAGACAAAAACATTCAGTACTTC | CASTPYLAGDKNIQYF
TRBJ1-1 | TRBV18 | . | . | TGTGCCAGCTCACCACTGGACAGTAGTCTGAACACTGAAGCTTTCTTT | CASSPLDSSLNTEAFF
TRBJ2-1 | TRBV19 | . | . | TGTGCCAGTAGTACCCCGGGGCAGTTCTTC | CASSTPGQFF
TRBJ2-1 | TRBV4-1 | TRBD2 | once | TGCGCCAGCAGCCAACGGACTAGCGGGAGTCGGTCCCATGAGCAGTTCTTC | CASSQRTSGSRSHEQFF
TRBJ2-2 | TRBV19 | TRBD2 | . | TGTGCCAGTAGATCCCGGGACTACGACACCGGGGAGCTGTTTTTT | CASRSRDYDTGELFF
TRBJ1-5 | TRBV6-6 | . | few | TGTGCCAGCAGTTCGCCCGGGACTCCCAATCAGCCCCAGCATTTT | CASSSPGTPNQPQHF
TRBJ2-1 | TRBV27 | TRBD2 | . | TGTGCCAGCAGTTTACTAACTAGCGGGGGGGCTTACAATGAGCAGTTCTTC | CASSLLTSGGAYNEQFF
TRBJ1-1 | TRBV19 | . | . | TGTGCCAGTAGTATGGGGGGCACTGAAGCTTTCTTT | CASSMGGTEAFF
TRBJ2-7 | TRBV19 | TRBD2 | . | TGTGCCAGTAGTGAACGACTAGCGGGCATAGGATACGAGCAGTACTTC | CASSERLAGIGYEQYF
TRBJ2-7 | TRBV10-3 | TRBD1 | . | TGTGCCACGTGGGACAGGGCCTACGAGCAGTACTTC | CATWDRAYEQYF
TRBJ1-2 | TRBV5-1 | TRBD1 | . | TGCGCCAGCAGCTTGGGACAGGGGGACTATGGCTACACCTTC | CASSLGQGDYGYTF
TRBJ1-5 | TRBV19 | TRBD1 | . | TGTGCCAGTAGTATGGGACAGGGTGTCGATCAGCCCCAGCATTTT | CASSMGQGVDQPQHF
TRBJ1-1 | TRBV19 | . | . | TGTGCCAGTAGTATGTTTCGGGTGGCAGGGCTGTCGAACACTGAAGCTTTCTTT | CASSMFRVAGLSNTEAFF
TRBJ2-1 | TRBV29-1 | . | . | TGCAGCTTGGGGGGGGCGAATGAGCAGTTCTTC | CSLGGANEQFF
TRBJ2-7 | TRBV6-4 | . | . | TGTGCCAGCAGTGACATGAGACTCCTAAGAGGGGGCTACGAGCAGTACTTC | CASSDMRLLRGGYEQYF
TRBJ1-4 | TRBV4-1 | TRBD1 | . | TGCGCCAGCAGCCCATTAAACACGGGACAGCTAAATGAAAAACTGTTTTTT | CASSPLNTGQLNEKLFF
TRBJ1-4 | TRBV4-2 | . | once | TGTACCAGCAGCCAAGCAGGGACTCTTAATGAAAAACTGTTTTTT | CTSSQAGTLNEKLFF
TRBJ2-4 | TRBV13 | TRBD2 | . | TGTGCCAGCAGCTCGACTAGCGGGGGGGCCGGGAGGAACATTCAGTACTTC | CASSSTSGGAGRNIQYF
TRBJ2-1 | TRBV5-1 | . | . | TGCGCCAGCAGCTTGGGGCAGGGGGAGGATGAGCAGTTCTTC | CASSLGQGEDEQFF
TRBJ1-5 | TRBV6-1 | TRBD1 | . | TGTGCCAGCAGTGACTACAGGGGGCTGGACCAGCCCCAGCATTTT | CASSDYRGLDQPQHF
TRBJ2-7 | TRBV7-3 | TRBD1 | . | TGTGCCAGCAGCCAGACAGGGGGCGAGCAGTACTTC | CASSQTGGEQYF
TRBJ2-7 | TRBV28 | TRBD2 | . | TGTGCCAGCACCCCCGCCGACCGTGATAGCGGGGGGGCCTACGAGCAGTACTTC | CASTPADRDSGGAYEQYF
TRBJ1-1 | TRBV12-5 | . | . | TGTGCTAGTGGACCCGGGACTGGGATGAACACTGAAGCTTTCTTT | CASGPGTGMNTEAFF
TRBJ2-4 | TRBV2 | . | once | TGTGCCGGTTCCTTACAATTAGCCAAAAACATTCAGTACTTC | CAGSLQLAKNIQYF
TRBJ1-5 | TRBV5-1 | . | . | TGCGCCAGCAGCTTGCCAGGGAGGAATCAGCCCCAGCATTTT | CASSLPGRNQPQHF
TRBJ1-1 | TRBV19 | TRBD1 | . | TGTGCCAGTAGTATAGGGGCAGGGGGATTGGACACTGAAGCTTTCTTT | CASSIGAGGLDTEAFF
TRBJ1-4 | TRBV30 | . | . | TGTGCCTGGAGTTGGGGGGGGGAGGAAAAACTGTTTTTT | CAWSWGGEEKLFF
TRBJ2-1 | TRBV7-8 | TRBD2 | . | TGTGCCAGCAGCCCCGGGCCGGGACTAGCGGCCCGGAGTGAGCAGTTCTTC | CASSPGPGLAARSEQFF
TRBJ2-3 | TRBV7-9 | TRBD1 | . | TGTGCCAGCAGCTCCACTCCAGACAGGGATGGCACAGATACGCAGTATTTT | CASSSTPDRDGTDTQYF
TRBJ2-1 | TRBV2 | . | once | TGTGCCAGCAGTACGTTTGCAACTTCTTCCTACAATGAGCAGTTCTTC | CASSTFATSSYNEQFF
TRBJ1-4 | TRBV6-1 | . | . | TGTGCCAGCAGTCTCAGGGCAACTAATGAAAAACTGTTTTTT | CASSLRATNEKLFF
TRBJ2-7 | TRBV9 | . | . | TGTGCCAGCAGCCACGGGGCGGGACCTGCCTACGAGCAGTACTTC | CASSHGAGPAYEQYF
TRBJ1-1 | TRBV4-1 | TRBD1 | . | TGCGCCAGCAGCCGCGGACAGGGAGGGTACACTGAAGCTTTCTTT | CASSRGQGGYTEAFF
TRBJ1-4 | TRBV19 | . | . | TGTGCCAGTATGAGGGATAATGAAAAACTGTTTTTT | CASMRDNEKLFF
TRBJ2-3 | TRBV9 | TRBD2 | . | TGTGCCAGCAGCGTAGCGAGCGGGGTCCCAGATACGCAGTATTTT | CASSVASGVPDTQYF
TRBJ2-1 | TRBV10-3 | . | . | TGTGCCATAAGAGGGCCCATTAATGAGCAGTTCTTC | CAIRGPINEQFF